One sample yielded the 13 T cell receptor beta chains listed below, sequenced in a study. Cells sorted as Tregs were CD4+, CD25+ and CD127-/low. TCRdb processed the 5' RACE reads anew with MiXCR; each CDR3 protein has one entry. The top ten hold around 4% of the sample, which has about 40,000 distinct CDR3 sequences, about a fifth seen once. The sequencing input was Tregs sorted from a lymph node. These receptors all come from a female donor with breast cancer.

This clonotype was seen many times. The chain carries TRBV2 and TRBJ2-2; D uncertain. The CDR3 extends over 12 amino acids. Germline V gene data show CDR1 as SNHLY and CDR2 as FYNNEI. The V end was cut by 8 bases, the J end by 3 bases, with 7 bases between. The CDR3 is CASGYHTGELFF. The CDR3 region has the DNA TGTGCCAGCGGATATCACACCGGGGAGCTGTTTTTT.

This clonotype came up many times. The chain recombines TRBV12-3 or TRBV12-4 with TRBJ2-7, with D possibly being TRBD2 (5 bases). CDR3 length: 13 amino acids. V lost 2 bases to trimming and J lost 6 bases, with 11 bases between them. CDR3 nucleotide sequence: TGTGCCAGCAGTTTACCGCCTGGGAGCGAGCAGTACTTC. It yields the protein CASSLPPGSEQYF.

The rearrangement links TRBV12-3 or TRBV12-4 to TRBJ1-1, with D unclear. Trimming stripped 2 bases from V and 2 bases from J, with 12 bases between. This CDR3 is built from 15 residues. The DNA for the CDR3 is TGTGCCAGCAGTTTAAGGATAGGGAGAAACACTGAAGCTTTCTTT. As protein: CASSLRIGRNTEAFF.

This clonotype was seen only a few times. One end of the junction is discordant with germline, which a read error may explain. CDR3 region: CAGSQETGTQDTQYF. CDR3 DNA: TGTGCCGGCAGCCAAGAGACAGGGACTCAGGATACGCAGTATTTT. The chain uses TRBV4-2 and TRBJ2-3, with D perhaps TRBD1 (7 bases). The CDR3 is made up of 15 amino acids. In germline, CDR1 is LGHNA, CDR2 YNFKEQ.

Turning to this clonotype: A read error may be the cause here, since a much bigger clone is one base away. The rearrangement links TRBV7-8 to TRBJ1-1, with D possibly TRBD1 on 5 matching bases. This CDR3 region has 14 residues. The germline V gene encodes CDR1 SGHVS and CDR2 FQNEAQ. CDR3 region: CTSSLDRGSTEAFF. CDR3 in DNA: TGTACCAGCAGCTTAGATCGGGGGAGCACTGAAGCTTTCTTT.

There are many counts of this clonotype. The V gene is TRBV5-1, the J gene TRBJ1-1, with a tentative D call TRBD1 (6 bases). The CDR3 runs to 15 residues. Germline values: CDR1 SGHRS, CDR2 YFSETQ. V shed 3 bases and J shed 5 bases, with 17 bases lying between them. This CDR3 reads CASSSRTASGTEAFF. DNA for the CDR3: TGCGCCAGCAGCTCCAGGACAGCCTCGGGGACTGAAGCTTTCTTT.

This clonotype was counted only a few times. V and J are TRBV21-1 and TRBJ2-7. TRBV21-1 is deemed a pseudogene. The CDR3 extends over 10 amino acids. The CDR3 bases are TGTGCCAGCAGCAATTCCGAGCAGTACTTC. Protein sequence: CASSNSEQYF.

Many counts were recorded for this clonotype. The V gene is TRBV7-9, the J gene TRBJ1-1; D is perhaps TRBD1 (6 bases). CDR1 SEHNR and CDR2 FQNEAQ come from the germline V gene (reference sequence). The CDR3 length is 17 residues. V gave up 1 base and J gave up 1 base, with 16 bases separating them. The CDR3 region has the DNA TGTGCCAGCAGCTTAGGGGGGGCAGGTCGGGCGAACACTGAAGCTTTCTTT. Protein product: CASSLGGAGRANTEAFF.

V is TRBV9 and J is TRBJ2-4; TRBD2 agrees at 13 bases. Germline values: CDR1 SGDLS, CDR2 YYNGEE. This CDR3 is built from 19 residues. V was pared by 0 bases and J by 3 bases, with 9 bases of the junction left unmatched. The CDR3 sequence is CASSVEGLAGADDKNIQYF. In DNA form, the CDR3 reads TGTGCCAGCAGCGTAGAAGGACTAGCGGGAGCCGACGACAAAAACATTCAGTACTTC.

The V gene is TRBV28, the J gene TRBJ1-5, with TRBD1 matching over 9 bases. The CDR3 runs 16 residues. V shed 2 bases, J shed 4 bases, and the junction held 6 bases outside the gene matches. Germline V CDR1 and CDR2: MDHEN, SYDVKM. CDR3 amino acids: CASSLLGDRENQPQHF. CDR3 in DNA: TGTGCCAGCAGTTTACTGGGGGACAGGGAGAATCAGCCCCAGCATTTT.

As to this clonotype: A read error may be the cause here, since a much bigger clone is one base away. CDR3 protein: CASRLTPYEQHF. CDR3 coding DNA: TGTGCCAGCAGACTCACACCCTACGAGCAGCACTTC. The chain employs TRBV6-1 and TRBJ2-7; D is unclear. The germline V gene encodes CDR1 MNHNS and CDR2 SASEGT. This CDR3 spans 12 amino acids.

This clonotype was found a few times. This sequence joins TRBV28 and TRBJ1-3; TRBD1 might be the D (5 bases). CDR1 and CDR2 from the germline V gene are MDHEN and SYDVKM. The ends were cut back, 3 bases at V and 4 bases at J, with 10 bases in the middle. There are 14 residues in the CDR3. The CDR3 DNA sequence: TGTGCCAGCAGTTTGCCAGGGAGGGGAAACACCATATATTTT. Amino acid sequence: CASSLPGRGNTIYF.

This clonotype was picked up many times. The chain links TRBV20-1 to TRBJ1-2, with a possible D match to TRBD1 (6 bases). Between the trimmed V and J ends, which lost 1 base and 4 bases, there was a span of 16 bases. Germline V gene lookup returns CDR1 DFQATT and CDR2 SNEGSKA (reference sequence). CDR3 size: 15 residues. The CDR3 here is CSARVPQGLSYGYTF. Here the CDR3 DNA reads TGCAGTGCTAGAGTCCCACAGGGATTAAGCTATGGCTACACCTTC.